Presented here are 23 T cell receptor beta chains from one specimen sequenced in a study of blood T cells in healthy people across ages (dated by TCRdb to between 2014 and 2017). The library relied on 5' RACE. Sequencing was performed on an Illumina HiSeq 2500. A second PCR of 7 to 11 cycles was run with a J-beta primer mix and a sample-barcoded 5' primer. In TCRdb, the public reads were trimmed at Q25 with fastp and aligned with MiXCR, with productive beta chains retained. Identical CDR3 proteins give one entry, which carries the most common genes and DNA. Here the sample has some 730,000 distinct CDR3 sequences; approximately 21% occur a single time. The ten largest clones capture about 22% of the sample. The sequenced sample was blood. The receptors originated from a man in his sixties or seventies in good health.

This clonotype was detected only once. The chain links TRBV20-1 to TRBJ1-1; 8 positions agree with TRBD1. This CDR3 spans 13 amino acids. Germline CDR1 DFQATT, CDR2 SNEGSKA (reference sequence). Trimming cost V 3 bases and J 5 bases; bases outside gene matches: 5. DNA for the CDR3: TGCAGTGCTAGCAGACAGGGGTGGACTGAAGCTTTCTTT. Encoded protein: CSASRQGWTEAFF.

This clonotype showed up just a few times. The rearrangement uses TRBV7-8 and TRBJ2-2; no firm D call. The CDR3 contains 15 residues. Trimming stripped 1 base from V and 4 bases from J, with 10 bases between. Germline loops: CDR1 SGHVS, CDR2 FQNEAQ. CDR3 protein: CASSLGDRITGELFF. Here the CDR3 DNA reads TGTGCCAGCAGCTTAGGGGATAGGATCACCGGGGAGCTGTTTTTT.

Comment on this clonotype: This sequence may be a read error, since a much larger clone differs from it by one base. The chain uses TRBV12-3 or TRBV12-4 and TRBJ2-1, with 13 positions matching TRBD2. The J segment lost 6 bases and the V segment lost 6 bases, leaving 5 bases of the junction unmatched. The length of the CDR3 is 15 residues. The CDR3 loop is CASSQLAGGFNEQFF. The CDR3, as DNA: TGTGCCAGCAGCCAACTAGCGGGGGGGTTCAATGAGCAGTTCTTC.

The V and J genes are TRBV29-1 and TRBJ2-3, with D possibly matching TRBD2 (5 bases). Between the trimmed V and J ends, which lost 7 bases and 0 bases, there was a span of 8 bases. This CDR3 contains 12 residues. Germline V gene data show CDR1 as SQVTM and CDR2 as ANQGSEA. CDR3 region: CSAGYSTDTQYF. The CDR3 coding sequence is TGCAGCGCGGGATACAGCACAGATACGCAGTATTTT.

To note about this clonotype: A read error may be the cause here, since a much bigger clone is one base away. The J gene is TRBJ2-7, the V gene TRBV12-3 or TRBV12-4; D not resolved. V was clipped by 3 bases and J by 3 bases, with 12 bases between them. This CDR3 has 14 residues. The CDR3 nucleotides are TGTGCCAGCAGTTTGACCAACCCGGTCTACGAGCAGTACTTC. It translates to CASSLTNPVYEQYF.

This clonotype came up a few times. J is TRBJ2-5 and V is TRBV6-6, with D perhaps TRBD1 (6 bases). Germline V gene data show CDR1 as MNHNY and CDR2 as SVGAGI (reference sequence). With 6 bases removed from V and 11 bases from J, the gap between germline ends came to 22 bases. The CDR3 extends over 14 amino acids. This chain's CDR3 is CASSDGTPAGAQYF. As DNA, the CDR3 is TGTGCCAGCAGCGACGGGACACCAGCCGGCGCGCAGTACTTC.

Points on this clonotype: One end of the junction is discordant with germline, which a read error may explain. The V and J genes are TRBV28 and TRBJ2-7; TRBD1 agrees at 8 bases. Germline V lookup: CDR1 MDHEN, CDR2 SYDVKM. The CDR3 is 14 residues long. For the CDR3, the DNA is TGTGTCAGCAGGATACAGGGGGTGACCTACGAGCAGTACTTC. Translation gives CVSRIQGVTYEQYF.

This clonotype was detected ten times or more. V is TRBV28 and J is TRBJ2-7; weak D call: TRBD2 (5 bases). This CDR3 spans 12 amino acids. Trimming shortened V by 6 bases and J by 12 bases, and 18 bases separated the two germline ends. Germline V CDR1 and CDR2: MDHEN, SYDVKM. The CDR3 here is CASRMGGSGLYF. The CDR3 coding sequence is TGTGCCAGCAGAATGGGTGGGTCAGGACTGTACTTC.

On this clonotype itself: In this CDR3 the conserved last residue, phenylalanine or tryptophan, is missing, so a read error is likely. Because the CDR3's place on the DNA is in doubt, the DNA is left out and the CDR3 is given as listed by TCRdb. The chain is built from TRBV27 and TRBJ2-5; the table's D call TRBD1 went unverified against the DNA. The germline V gene encodes CDR1 MNHEY and CDR2 SMNVEV (reference sequence). The CDR3 numbers 14 amino acids, ends counted. CDR3 protein: CASSLSLGAYERYV.

The chain has TRBV29-1 and TRBJ2-4; D is perhaps TRBD2 (6 bases). Germline values: CDR1 SQVTM, CDR2 ANQGSEA. This CDR3 is built from 16 residues. Trimming removed 0 bases at V and 1 base at J, with 13 bases between. The CDR3 loop reads CSVEDGGSRAKNIQYF. The CDR3 nucleotides read TGCAGCGTTGAAGATGGGGGGAGTAGGGCCAAAAACATTCAGTACTTC.

The chain couples TRBV7-2 to TRBJ2-3; D is unresolved. The V gene lost 5 bases and the J gene lost 0 bases, with 12 bases spanning the gap. This CDR3 has 15 amino acids. Per the germline V gene, CDR1 is SGHTA and CDR2 is FQGNSA. In DNA form, the CDR3 reads TGTGCCAGCAGCACCTATGCCGCTAGCACAGATACGCAGTATTTT. Its protein is CASSTYAASTDTQYF.

This clonotype has a handful of counts. The rearrangement links TRBV20-1 to TRBJ1-4; D ambiguous. V shed 1 base and J shed 6 bases, with 12 bases lying between them. Germline V gene data show CDR1 as DFQATT and CDR2 as SNEGSKA (reference sequence). The CDR3 sequence is 14 residues long. In nucleotides, the CDR3 is TGCAGTGCTAGAGGGGCGGCCGCGGATGAAAAACTGTTTTTT. This translates into CSARGAAADEKLFF.

This clonotype was picked up a small number of times. This chain joins TRBV18 and TRBJ2-1; possibly TRBD2 for D (6 bases). The CDR3 contains 15 residues. The V end lost 8 bases, the J end lost 7 bases, and 21 bases lay between the germline ends. Germline CDR1 reads KGHSH; CDR2 reads LQKENI. The chain's CDR3 is CASLAIGLEGNEQFF. The CDR3 coding sequence is TGTGCCAGCCTAGCAATCGGACTGGAGGGTAATGAGCAGTTCTTC.

The chain has TRBV20-1 and TRBJ1-6, with D possibly being TRBD1 (6 bases). Germline V gene data show CDR1 as DFQATT and CDR2 as SNEGSKA (reference sequence). V gave up 5 bases and J gave up 1 base, with 18 bases separating them. There are 17 residues in the CDR3. CDR3 residues: CSAGVVQGYSYNSPLHF. For the CDR3, the DNA is TGCAGTGCTGGGGTTGTACAGGGTTATTCCTATAATTCACCCCTCCACTTT.

The table lists this clonotype with a few counts. This sequence joins TRBV5-1 and TRBJ2-5, with D possibly matching TRBD2 (5 bases). The germline gives CDR1 SGHRS, CDR2 YFSETQ. V was clipped by 3 bases and J by 1 base, with 7 bases between them. There are 13 residues in the CDR3. CDR3 residues: CASSWESQETQYF. CDR3 nucleotides: TGCGCCAGCAGCTGGGAGTCCCAAGAGACCCAGTACTTC.

The chain employs TRBV12-5 and TRBJ2-5, with D maybe TRBD1 (5 bases). Judging by the DNA end, TRBJ2-7 fits better; the J call may be wrong. The CDR3 contains 15 residues. Germline V gene sequence: CDR1 LGHNT, CDR2 FRNRAP. The CDR3: CASGLGQSLPYEQYV. CDR3 sequence (DNA): TGTGCTAGTGGTTTGGGACAGAGCCTCCCTTACGAGCAGTACGTC.

This clonotype was counted a few times. This chain links TRBV18 with TRBJ2-3; D call uncertain. Between the trimmed V and J ends, which lost 6 bases and 4 bases, there was a span of 11 bases. Looked up from germline, CDR1 is KGHSH and CDR2 is LQKENI. The CDR3 is made up of 13 amino acids. CDR3 sequence reads: CASSPSAADTQYF. For the CDR3, the DNA is TGTGCCAGCTCCCCCTCTGCGGCAGATACGCAGTATTTT. Full variable domain (rest looked up from reference TRBV18 and TRBJ2-3): NAGVMQNPRHLVRRRGQEARLRCSPMKGHSHVYWYRQLPEEGLKFMVYLQKENIIDESGMPKERFSAEFPKEGPSILRIQQVVRGDSAAYFCASSPSAADTQYFGPGTRLTVL.

V is TRBV11-3 and J is TRBJ2-3; maybe TRBD2 (5 bases). This CDR3 is built from 17 residues. V lost 1 base and J 2 bases, leaving 16 bases between the germline ends. CDR1 and CDR2 (germline): SGHNT, YENEEA. CDR3 in DNA: TGTGCCAGCAGCTTAGTAGGGCCTAGCAGCTACACAGATACGCAGTATTTT. It encodes CASSLVGPSSYTDTQYF. The variable domain in full, completed from reference TRBV11-3 and TRBJ2-3, reads EAGVVQSPRYKIIEKKQPVAFWCNPISGHNTLYWYLQNLGQGPELLIRYENEEAVDDSQLPKDRFSAERLKGVDSTLKIQPAELGDSAVYLCASSLVGPSSYTDTQYFGPGTRLTVL.

Note on this clonotype: A read error may account for a junction end that differs from germline. The V call is TRBV5-1, the J call TRBJ1-4; D is uncertain. Germline CDR1 reads SGHRS; CDR2 reads YFSETQ. This CDR3 is 13 amino acids long. CDR3 amino acids: CASREHPNEKLFF. DNA of the CDR3: TGCGCCAGCAGGGAACACCCTAATGAAAAACTATTTTTT. Complete variable domain (other parts from reference TRBV5-1 and TRBJ1-4): KAGVTQTPRYLIKTRGQQVTLSCSPISGHRSVSWYQQTPGQGLQFLFEYFSETQRNKGNFPGRFSGRQFSNSRSEMNVSTLELGDSALYLCASREHPNEKLFFGSGTQLSVL.

This clonotype was detected only a few times. One junction end disagrees with the germline gene, perhaps due to a read error. This sequence joins TRBV7-6 and TRBJ2-5; weak D call: TRBD2 (6 bases). Judging by the DNA end, TRBJ2-1 fits better; the J call may be wrong. Germline V gene lookup returns CDR1 SGHVS and CDR2 FNYEAQ. CDR3 length: 17 amino acids. For the CDR3, the DNA is TGTGCCAGCAGCCAGATCGGTGGGCTCCCGGGGAGGAATGTGCAGTTCTTC. Amino acids: CASSQIGGLPGRNVQFF.

This clonotype was detected only a few times. The J gene is TRBJ2-4, the V gene TRBV5-1; D is perhaps TRBD1 or TRBD2 (5 bases each). Germline CDR1 SGHRS, CDR2 YFSETQ. V lost 5 bases and J 8 bases, leaving 17 bases between the germline ends. CDR3 length: 14 residues. CDR3 protein: CASRPLSVGDIQYF. The DNA for the CDR3 is TGCGCCAGCAGACCCCTTAGCGTGGGGGACATTCAGTACTTC.

The chain uses TRBV5-1 and TRBJ1-1; 8 bases line up with TRBD1. Trimming at V came to 4 bases and at J to 1 base, leaving 6 bases not matched to a gene. The CDR3 runs 15 residues. Germline CDR1 SGHRS, CDR2 YFSETQ. This chain's CDR3 is CASSPGQGWNTEAFF. In DNA, the CDR3 is TGCGCCAGCAGCCCAGGACAGGGCTGGAACACTGAAGCTTTCTTT.

This sequence joins TRBV12-3 or TRBV12-4 and TRBJ2-1; 8 nucleotides align to TRBD2. With 6 bases clipped from V and 8 bases from J, the junction kept 12 bases outside the gene matches. The CDR3 sequence is 15 residues long. The CDR3 DNA reads as TGTGCCAGCAGCCCCGGGACTAGTTTCCCCTATGAGCAGTTCTTC. Its protein product is CASSPGTSFPYEQFF.